Each of the 27 T cell receptor beta chains below was sequenced from the same sample in a study of shared clonotypes between healthy human individuals. Here immunoSEQ multiplex PCR was the method, and the copy in TCRdb shows in-frame clones only, minus some. The data show about 2 million clones, over 85% seen once. What was sequenced was naive CD4+ T cells sorted from blood. Subset reported: CD45RA+ positively selected. The receptors stem from a man between 18 and 35 years old in good health.

This rearrangement joins TRBV25-1 to TRBJ1-1; TRBD1 might be the D (5 bases). The V gene's germline CDR1 is MGHDK and CDR2 SYGVNS. The CDR3 has 15 amino acids. Trimming shortened V by 7 bases and J by 1 base, and 16 bases separated the two germline ends. The CDR3 spells CASIGTQAANTEAFF. CDR3 DNA sequence: TGTGCCAGCATTGGGACTCAAGCTGCGAACACTGAAGCTTTCTTT.

The chain combines TRBV5-6 with TRBJ1-3, with 8 bases identical to TRBD1. The trim removed 2 bases at V and 0 bases at J, leaving 4 bases unmatched. Per germline, CDR1 SGHDT and CDR2 YYEEEE. This CDR3 contains 16 residues. CDR3 in amino acids: CASSFDRGLSGNTIYF. The DNA for the CDR3 is TGTGCCAGCAGCTTTGACAGGGGCCTCTCTGGAAACACCATATATTTT.

This clone was seen only once. J is TRBJ1-2 and V is TRBV5-5; D is unclear. V was shortened by 1 base and J by 8 bases, with 15 bases between the two germline ends. CDR3 size: 14 residues. Germline lookup yields CDR1 SGHKS and CDR2 YYEKEE (reference sequence). CDR3 in DNA: TGTGCCAGCAGCTTGCCCCGGACCGCGGGGGGCTACACCTTC. Protein: CASSLPRTAGGYTF.

This clone was recorded once. A read error may be the cause here, since a much bigger clone is one base away. The rearrangement joins TRBV5-1 to TRBJ1-4, with TRBD1 as a possible D gene (5 bases). Trimming left V 0 bases short and J 7 bases short, with 13 bases between. The CDR3 totals 15 residues. Germline V gene lookup returns CDR1 SGHRS and CDR2 YFSETQ. CDR3 in amino acids: CASSLELSGGEKLFF. In DNA form, the CDR3 reads TGCGCCAGCAGCTTGGAGCTCTCGGGGGGTGAAAAACTGTTTTTT.

The genes are TRBV5-1 and TRBJ2-1; possible D gene TRBD1, 5 bases. The CDR3 runs to 15 residues. The V and J ends lost 4 bases and 4 bases respectively, with 15 bases between them. From germline, CDR1 is SGHRS and CDR2 YFSETQ. The CDR3 protein is CASSPEGVGYNEQFF. The CDR3 coding sequence is TGCGCCAGCAGCCCGGAAGGGGTCGGGTACAATGAGCAGTTCTTC. The variable domain in full, completed from reference TRBV5-1 and TRBJ2-1, reads KAGVTQTPRYLIKTRGQQVTLSCSPISGHRSVSWYQQTPGQGLQFLFEYFSETQRNKGNFPGRFSGRQFSNSRSEMNVSTLELGDSALYLCASSPEGVGYNEQFFGPGTRLTVL.

This clone was found once. A read error may explain this, as a much larger clone is one base away. This sequence joins TRBV19 and TRBJ2-6; D ambiguous. The V gene's germline CDR1 is LNHDA and CDR2 SQIVND (reference sequence). V shed 1 base and J shed 4 bases, with 5 bases lying between them. The CDR3 is 14 amino acids. DNA of the CDR3: TGTGCCAGTAGTATAGGCCCCGGGGCCAACGTCCTGACTTTC. Protein product: CASSIGPGANVLTF.

This clone was observed at least ten times. This chain joins TRBV5-4 and TRBJ1-2; unclear D gene. Per germline, CDR1 SGHNT and CDR2 YYREEE (reference sequence). The CDR3 extends over 12 amino acids. The ends were cut back, 0 bases at V and 1 base at J, with 1 base in the middle. The CDR3 region has the DNA TGTGCCAGCAGCTTGGGTAACTATGGCTACACCTTC. It translates to CASSLGNYGYTF.

DNA of the CDR3: TGTGCCATCAGTGAACTAGCGGGGGGCCTTGCCTACGAGCAGTACTTC. It codes for CAISELAGGLAYEQYF. The chain carries TRBV10-3 and TRBJ2-7, with TRBD2 matching over 12 bases. With 3 bases clipped from V and 2 bases from J, the junction kept 5 bases outside the gene matches. The CDR3 is made up of 16 amino acids. Germline CDR1 is ENHRY and CDR2 is SYGVKD.

The chain uses TRBV7-3 and TRBJ2-2; TRBD1 matches at 8 bases. Germline assignment: CDR1 SGHTA and CDR2 FQGTGA. The CDR3 consists of 16 residues. V lost 5 bases to trimming and J lost 0 bases; unmatched junction nucleotides: 5. The CDR3 is CASSPDRVANTGELFF. CDR3 DNA sequence: TGTGCCAGCAGCCCGGACAGGGTAGCGAACACCGGGGAGCTGTTTTTT.

The rearrangement links TRBV7-2 to TRBJ2-7; D tentatively reads TRBD1 or TRBD2 (5 bases each). The germline CDR1 and CDR2 sequences are SGHTA and FQGNSA. V shed 8 bases and J shed 3 bases, with 26 bases lying between them. The CDR3 loop spans 17 amino acids. DNA for the CDR3: TGTGCCAGCGAGGGGACCTCATGGGGGAGCTTGGTCTACGAGCAGTACTTC. Its translation is CASEGTSWGSLVYEQYF.

A few counts support this clone. DNA for the CDR3: TGTGCCAGCAGACTATGGTGGCAGCAACGGACTGAAGCTTTCTTT. Protein sequence: CASRLWWQQRTEAFF. The chain has TRBV28 and TRBJ1-1; D uncertain. The CDR3 totals 15 residues. V was trimmed by 6 bases and J by 5 bases, leaving 19 bases between them. CDR1 is MDHEN, CDR2 SYDVKM, per germline.

The chain links TRBV6-5 to TRBJ2-7; D is perhaps TRBD1 (5 bases). The CDR3 runs to 15 residues. V was pared by 4 bases and J by 0 bases, with 13 bases between. Germline-derived CDR1 and CDR2 are MNHEY and SVGAGI. The CDR3 protein is CASSSPRQLSYEQYF. The CDR3 region has the DNA TGTGCCAGCAGTTCTCCAAGACAGCTCTCCTACGAGCAGTACTTC.

The chain employs TRBV5-1 and TRBJ2-3; 11 nucleotides line up with TRBD1. Germline V gene data show CDR1 as SGHRS and CDR2 as YFSETQ. J gave up 2 bases and V 4 bases, and 6 bases lay outside the gene matches. CDR3 length: 16 residues. Here the CDR3 DNA reads TGCGCCAGCAGCCCAGGGACAGGGGGAAACACAGATACGCAGTATTTT. This translates into CASSPGTGGNTDTQYF.

This chain joins TRBV6-6 and TRBJ1-6; TRBD1 aligns across 7 bases. CDR1 and CDR2 from the germline V gene are MNHNY and SVGAGI (reference sequence). The CDR3 is 15 residues long. V lost 6 bases, J lost 7 bases, and 9 bases stayed unmatched. This CDR3 reads CASRTTGTVNSPLHF. In DNA form, the CDR3 reads TGTGCCAGCAGGACTACCGGGACAGTGAATTCACCCCTCCACTTT.

The gene calls are TRBV5-1 and TRBJ2-5; D possibly uses TRBD1 or TRBD2 (5 bases each). This CDR3 region has 15 residues. The germline V gene has CDR1 SGHRS and CDR2 YFSETQ. Between the trimmed V and J ends, which lost 1 base and 1 base, there was a span of 11 bases. CDR3 in amino acids: CASSLWGRTQETQYF. The DNA for the CDR3 is TGCGCCAGCAGCTTGTGGGGACGGACCCAAGAGACCCAGTACTTC.

This clone was recorded once. A single base separates this from a much larger clone, so it may be a read error. The chain has TRBV7-3 and TRBJ2-2; D call uncertain. This CDR3 is 12 amino acids long. V was pared by 1 base and J by 4 bases, with 1 base between. Germline-derived CDR1 and CDR2 are SGHTA and FQGTGA. Written as DNA, the CDR3 is TGTGCCAGCAGCTTAATCACCGGGGAGCTGTTTTTT. Amino acids: CASSLITGELFF.

The chain joins TRBV29-1 to TRBJ1-1; 8 bases fit TRBD1. The germline gives CDR1 SQVTM, CDR2 ANQGSEA. V was clipped by 6 bases and J by 1 base; unmatched bases: 4. The CDR3 sequence is 13 residues long. CDR3 nucleotide sequence: TGCAGCGTCCAGGACAGGGAGAACACTGAAGCTTTCTTT. Its translation: CSVQDRENTEAFF.

Note on this clone: Other DNA sequences of this sample code for an identical CDR3. The chain combines TRBV2 with TRBJ2-4; 8 bases map to TRBD1. Germline V gives CDR1 SNHLY, CDR2 FYNNEI. This CDR3 comprises 15 residues. The junction had 5 bases not matched to a gene; V was cut back by 6 bases and J by 1 base. The CDR3 bases are TGTGCCAGCAGCGCGGACAGGGCGGCCAAAAACATTCAGTACTTC. Its protein product is CASSADRAAKNIQYF.

The genes are TRBV5-4 and TRBJ2-5, with TRBD2 matching over 7 bases. The CDR3 covers 15 residues. V was pared by 1 base and J by 1 base, with 4 bases of the junction left unmatched. The germline CDR1 and CDR2 sequences are SGHNT and YYREEE (reference sequence). The CDR3 protein is CASSLITGGQETQYF. The CDR3 DNA is TGTGCCAGCAGCTTGATTACGGGGGGCCAAGAGACCCAGTACTTC.

A note on this clone: The sample holds other DNA sequences that translate to the same CDR3. This rearrangement joins TRBV5-4 to TRBJ2-2; D may be TRBD1 (6 bases). Germline CDR1 reads SGHNT; CDR2 reads YYREEE (reference sequence). V lost 1 base to trimming and J lost 2 bases, with 9 bases between them. The CDR3 is 15 amino acids. Here the CDR3 reads CASSLRQVNTGELFF. The CDR3 nucleotides read TGTGCCAGCAGCTTGAGACAGGTTAACACCGGGGAGCTGTTTTTT.

This chain connects TRBV11-3 to TRBJ2-3, with D maybe TRBD2 (6 bases). CDR1 is SGHNT, CDR2 YENEEA, per germline. This CDR3 is built from 14 residues. V dropped 1 base and J dropped 6 bases, with 11 bases sitting between them. The CDR3 sequence is CASSLGRGSDTQYF. CDR3 nucleotide sequence: TGTGCCAGCAGCTTAGGGCGGGGTTCCGATACGCAGTATTTT.

This rearrangement joins TRBV5-1 to TRBJ1-2; 7 nucleotides agree with TRBD1. Germline assignment: CDR1 SGHRS and CDR2 YFSETQ. With 4 bases clipped from V and 3 bases from J, the junction kept 6 bases outside the gene matches. The CDR3 has 14 amino acids. CDR3 in DNA: TGCGCCAGCAGCCCCCAGGGGGATCACTATGGCTACACCTTC. It translates to CASSPQGDHYGYTF.

The CDR3 DNA reads as TGTGCCTGGCGACGTGATAAGAACACTGAAGCTTTCTTT. Encoded protein: CAWRRDKNTEAFF. This rearrangement joins TRBV30 to TRBJ1-1; D is unclear. Germline CDR1 is GTSNPN and CDR2 is SVGIG (reference sequence). Trimming removed 5 bases at V and 1 base at J, with 11 bases between. This CDR3 has 13 residues.

This chain links TRBV28 with TRBJ1-6; maybe TRBD1 (6 bases). CDR1 and CDR2 from the germline V gene are MDHEN and SYDVKM. Trimming shortened V by 3 bases and J by 6 bases, and 9 bases separated the two germline ends. The CDR3 runs 14 residues. The CDR3 region has the DNA TGTGCCAGCAGTTTGGGCAGGGGTAATTCACCCCTCCACTTT. Its protein is CASSLGRGNSPLHF.

The gene calls are TRBV7-2 and TRBJ2-7; D remains ambiguous. The CDR3 sequence is 16 residues long. The germline V gene encodes CDR1 SGHTA and CDR2 FQGNSA. Trimming pared 1 base from V and 0 bases from J, leaving 13 bases between. The CDR3 coding sequence is TGTGCCAGCAGCTTAGTTACGGGTAAACGCTCCTACGAGCAGTACTTC. Its translation: CASSLVTGKRSYEQYF. The full variable domain, its missing parts supplied by reference TRBV7-2 and TRBJ2-7, is GAGVSQSPSNKVTEKGKDVELRCDPISGHTALYWYRQSLGQGLEFLIYFQGNSAPDKSGLPSDRFSAERTGGSVSTLTIQRTQQEDSAVYLCASSLVTGKRSYEQYFGPGTRLTVT.

In the case of this clone: The same CDR3 is also encoded by other DNA sequences in this sample. The chain employs TRBV6-5 and TRBJ2-5; TRBD1 is a possible D gene (6 bases). CDR1 is MNHEY and CDR2 is SVGAGI in the germline V gene. The CDR3 extends over 11 amino acids. Trimming took off 6 bases at V and 4 bases at J, with 6 bases between the two ends. CDR3 residues: CASRQGETQYF. CDR3 sequence (DNA): TGTGCCAGCAGACAGGGAGAGACCCAGTACTTC.

CDR3 in DNA: TGTGCCAGCAGCTTTAGGGACAGGGGGAACACTGAAGCTTTCTTT. Its protein product is CASSFRDRGNTEAFF. The genes are TRBV11-2 and TRBJ1-1; 10 bases map to TRBD1. Unmatched junction bases numbered 2, after V lost 3 bases and J lost 1 base. In germline, CDR1 is SGHAT, CDR2 FQNNGV. There are 15 residues in the CDR3.